This is a list of T cell receptor beta chains from one sample in a study of blood T cell repertoires in COVID-19. The data were produced by immunoSEQ multiplex PCR, yet TCRdb's version contains in-frame clones alone and is incomplete. Seen here are about 45,000 clones, 86% observed once, and the top ten hold about a tenth. The sample taken for sequencing was peripheral blood. These receptor sequences come from a human donor in a cohort sampled during active COVID-19. CDR3s include the opening cysteine and the closing phenylalanine or tryptophan. D genes are given only for firm matches. The size entry is marked missing in some rows and otherwise reads once, few, many or a size class.

clone_size: once
d_call: TRBD2
cdr3_length: 17
j_call: TRBJ2-2
v_call: TRBV5-4
cdr3_aa: CASSPGGAGGATGELFF
cdr3_nt: TGTGCCAGCAGCCCGGGAGGTGCTGGGGGAGCCACCGGGGAGCTGTTTTTT

clone_size: few
d_call: TRBD1
cdr3_length: 15
j_call: TRBJ2-3
v_call: TRBV19
cdr3_aa: CASSSTGSSTDTQYF
cdr3_nt: TGTGCCAGTAGTTCGACAGGGTCTAGCACAGATACGCAGTATTTT

clone_size: .
d_call: .
cdr3_length: 13
j_call: TRBJ1-5
v_call: TRBV2
cdr3_aa: CASSIVENQPQHF
cdr3_nt: TGTGCCAGCAGTATAGTCGAGAATCAGCCCCAGCATTTT

clone_size: .
d_call: .
cdr3_length: 15
j_call: TRBJ1-5
v_call: TRBV11-2
cdr3_aa: CASSSLDSSNQPQHF
cdr3_nt: TGTGCCAGCAGCTCCCTAGACAGTAGCAATCAGCCCCAGCATTTT

clone_size: .
d_call: .
cdr3_length: 13
j_call: TRBJ1-5
v_call: TRBV12-3/TRBV12-4
cdr3_aa: CASSPGVGQPQHF
cdr3_nt: TGTGCCAGCAGCCCCGGGGTAGGTCAGCCCCAGCATTTT

clone_size: few
d_call: .
cdr3_length: 12
j_call: TRBJ2-1
v_call: TRBV29-1
cdr3_aa: CSVEDAENEQFF
cdr3_nt: TGCAGCGTTGAAGATGCAGAAAATGAGCAGTTCTTC

clone_size: .
d_call: .
cdr3_length: 13
j_call: TRBJ2-7
v_call: TRBV7-3
cdr3_aa: CASSLYPAYEQYF
cdr3_nt: TGTGCCAGCAGCTTATATCCTGCCTACGAGCAGTACTTC

clone_size: .
d_call: TRBD1
cdr3_length: 12
j_call: TRBJ2-5
v_call: TRBV2
cdr3_aa: CASQGAGETQYF
cdr3_nt: TGTGCCAGCCAGGGGGCGGGAGAGACCCAGTACTTC

clone_size: .
d_call: TRBD1
cdr3_length: 12
j_call: TRBJ1-2
v_call: TRBV10-2
cdr3_aa: CASRGQGSGYTF
cdr3_nt: TGCGCCAGCAGAGGACAGGGTTCTGGCTACACCTTC

clone_size: .
d_call: .
cdr3_length: 13
j_call: TRBJ1-5
v_call: TRBV5-6
cdr3_aa: CASSLDLSQPQHF
cdr3_nt: TGTGCCAGCAGCTTGGATTTGAGTCAGCCCCAGCATTTT

clone_size: .
d_call: .
cdr3_length: 15
j_call: TRBJ2-2
v_call: TRBV7-8
cdr3_aa: CASSAYRVNTGELFF
cdr3_nt: TGTGCCAGCAGCGCATACAGGGTCAACACCGGGGAGCTGTTTTTT

clone_size: .
d_call: TRBD2
cdr3_length: 17
j_call: TRBJ2-3
v_call: TRBV9
cdr3_aa: CASSVGMRSGGADTQYF
cdr3_nt: TGTGCCAGCAGCGTAGGTATGAGAAGCGGGGGTGCAGATACGCAGTATTTT

clone_size: once
d_call: .
cdr3_length: 14
j_call: TRBJ1-3
v_call: TRBV28
cdr3_aa: CASLVDLAGNTIYF
cdr3_nt: TGTGCCAGTCTAGTTGACCTGGCTGGAAACACCATATATTTT

clone_size: .
d_call: .
cdr3_length: 14
j_call: TRBJ1-1
v_call: TRBV7-8
cdr3_aa: CASSFLGGGTEAFF
cdr3_nt: TGTGCCAGCAGCTTCTTGGGTGGAGGGACTGAAGCTTTCTTT

clone_size: .
d_call: .
cdr3_length: 13
j_call: TRBJ1-4
v_call: TRBV10-3
cdr3_aa: CAISRETNEKLFF
cdr3_nt: TGTGCCATCAGCAGGGAAACCAATGAAAAACTGTTTTTT

clone_size: .
d_call: TRBD1
cdr3_length: 16
j_call: TRBJ1-4
v_call: TRBV7-9
cdr3_aa: CASSLGTGATNEKLFF
cdr3_nt: TGTGCCAGCAGCTTAGGGACAGGGGCAACTAATGAAAAACTGTTTTTT

clone_size: .
d_call: .
cdr3_length: 15
j_call: TRBJ1-3
v_call: TRBV7-9
cdr3_aa: CASSPPDSPYDTIYF
cdr3_nt: TGTGCCAGCAGCCCTCCGGACTCCCCGTATGACACCATATATTTT

clone_size: once
d_call: .
cdr3_length: 12
j_call: TRBJ1-1
v_call: TRBV6-2/TRBV6-3
cdr3_aa: CASSSGAPEAFF
cdr3_nt: TGTGCCAGCAGTTCAGGCGCCCCTGAAGCTTTCTTT

clone_size: .
d_call: TRBD1
cdr3_length: 18
j_call: TRBJ2-3
v_call: TRBV5-6
cdr3_aa: CASSDRDRGPPTPDTQYF
cdr3_nt: TGTGCCAGCAGCGACCGGGACAGGGGGCCTCCCACCCCAGATACGCAGTATTTT

clone_size: .
d_call: .
cdr3_length: 13
j_call: TRBJ2-7
v_call: TRBV29-1
cdr3_aa: CSVVSGNSYEQYF
cdr3_nt: TGCAGCGTTGTGTCAGGAAACTCCTACGAGCAGTACTTC

clone_size: .
d_call: TRBD2
cdr3_length: 13
j_call: TRBJ2-7
v_call: TRBV15
cdr3_aa: CATRGSGGDEQYF
cdr3_nt: TGTGCCACAAGGGGCAGCGGGGGGGACGAGCAGTACTTC

clone_size: .
d_call: .
cdr3_length: 13
j_call: TRBJ1-1
v_call: TRBV5-5
cdr3_aa: CASSLEVRGGAFF
cdr3_nt: TGTGCCAGCAGCTTGGAGGTCCGGGGAGGGGCTTTCTTT

clone_size: .
d_call: TRBD2
cdr3_length: 15
j_call: TRBJ2-3
v_call: TRBV5-4
cdr3_aa: CASSFPGTNTDTQYF
cdr3_nt: TGTGCCAGCAGCTTCCCCGGGACTAACACAGATACGCAGTATTTT

clone_size: .
d_call: .
cdr3_length: 17
j_call: TRBJ1-5
v_call: TRBV19
cdr3_aa: CASSIPDHPGTNQPQHF
cdr3_nt: TGTGCCAGTAGTATCCCCGATCACCCGGGTACCAATCAGCCCCAGCATTTT

clone_size: .
d_call: .
cdr3_length: 14
j_call: TRBJ1-5
v_call: TRBV20-1
cdr3_aa: CSASVGLNNQPQHF
cdr3_nt: TGCAGTGCTAGTGTTGGGCTCAACAATCAGCCCCAGCATTTT

clone_size: .
d_call: TRBD2
cdr3_length: 14
j_call: TRBJ2-7
v_call: TRBV7-2
cdr3_aa: CASSPLAGVDEQYF
cdr3_nt: TGTGCCAGCAGCCCCTTGGCGGGGGTAGACGAGCAGTACTTC

clone_size: few
d_call: TRBD1
cdr3_length: 13
j_call: TRBJ1-6
v_call: TRBV11-2
cdr3_aa: CASSSGQGTPLHF
cdr3_nt: TGTGCCAGCAGCTCGGGACAGGGGACACCCCTCCACTTT

clone_size: once
d_call: .
cdr3_length: 15
j_call: TRBJ1-1
v_call: TRBV18
cdr3_aa: CASSPQAQGNTEAFF
cdr3_nt: TGTGCCAGCTCACCACAGGCCCAGGGTAACACTGAAGCTTTCTTT

clone_size: .
d_call: .
cdr3_length: 13
j_call: TRBJ1-2
v_call: TRBV6-6
cdr3_aa: CANLTLTGNGYTF
cdr3_nt: TGTGCCAACCTTACCCTTACAGGAAATGGCTACACCTTC

clone_size: .
d_call: .
cdr3_length: 16
j_call: TRBJ1-3
v_call: TRBV7-9
cdr3_aa: CASSYPQVFSGNTIYF
cdr3_nt: TGTGCCAGCAGCTACCCACAGGTATTCTCTGGAAACACCATATATTTT

clone_size: .
d_call: .
cdr3_length: 13
j_call: TRBJ1-5
v_call: TRBV19
cdr3_aa: CATNPTADQPQHF
cdr3_nt: TGTGCCACCAACCCTACCGCGGATCAGCCCCAGCATTTT

clone_size: .
d_call: .
cdr3_length: 13
j_call: TRBJ2-3
v_call: TRBV7-3
cdr3_aa: CASSFLSTDTQYF
cdr3_nt: TGTGCCAGCAGCTTCCTAAGCACAGATACGCAGTATTTT

clone_size: .
d_call: TRBD2
cdr3_length: 15
j_call: TRBJ2-1
v_call: TRBV11-2
cdr3_aa: CASSLGGGSYNEQFF
cdr3_nt: TGTGCCAGCAGCTTAGGGGGGGGTTCCTACAATGAGCAGTTCTTC

clone_size: .
d_call: .
cdr3_length: 13
j_call: TRBJ1-1
v_call: TRBV6-2/TRBV6-3
cdr3_aa: CASSHVGGTEAFF
cdr3_nt: TGTGCCAGCAGCCACGTAGGGGGAACTGAAGCTTTCTTT

clone_size: .
d_call: TRBD2
cdr3_length: 15
j_call: TRBJ2-5
v_call: TRBV7-3
cdr3_aa: CASSKSGTSKETQYF
cdr3_nt: TGTGCCAGCAGCAAATCCGGGACTAGTAAAGAGACCCAGTACTTC

clone_size: .
d_call: TRBD1
cdr3_length: 14
j_call: TRBJ1-5
v_call: TRBV10-2
cdr3_aa: CASSGQGGDQPQHF
cdr3_nt: TGCGCCAGCAGTGGACAGGGTGGGGATCAGCCCCAGCATTTT

clone_size: .
d_call: TRBD1
cdr3_length: 15
j_call: TRBJ2-2
v_call: TRBV19
cdr3_aa: CASQWTGENTGELFF
cdr3_nt: TGTGCCAGTCAGTGGACAGGGGAGAACACCGGGGAGCTGTTTTTT

clone_size: .
d_call: .
cdr3_length: 12
j_call: TRBJ2-1
v_call: TRBV4-3
cdr3_aa: CASSQGAGEQFF
cdr3_nt: TGCGCCAGCAGCCAAGGGGCCGGTGAGCAGTTCTTC

clone_size: .
d_call: TRBD2
cdr3_length: 14
j_call: TRBJ2-7
v_call: TRBV11-2
cdr3_aa: CASSLERGAGEQYF
cdr3_nt: TGTGCCAGCAGCTTAGAGCGGGGGGCAGGGGAGCAGTACTTC

clone_size: .
d_call: TRBD1
cdr3_length: 15
j_call: TRBJ1-2
v_call: TRBV19
cdr3_aa: CASSIRQGGSYGYTF
cdr3_nt: TGTGCCAGTAGTATAAGACAGGGTGGTAGCTATGGCTACACCTTC

clone_size: .
d_call: .
cdr3_length: 14
j_call: TRBJ2-7
v_call: TRBV10-3
cdr3_aa: CAISDYREGYEQYF
cdr3_nt: TGTGCCATCAGTGATTACAGGGAAGGCTACGAGCAGTACTTC

clone_size: .
d_call: .
cdr3_length: 15
j_call: TRBJ1-2
v_call: TRBV5-1
cdr3_aa: CASSVFTGSNYGYTF
cdr3_nt: TGCGCCAGCAGCGTGTTTACAGGGTCCAACTATGGCTACACCTTC

clone_size: .
d_call: TRBD2
cdr3_length: 18
j_call: TRBJ2-2
v_call: TRBV9
cdr3_aa: CASSLGLPTSGNTGELFF
cdr3_nt: TGTGCCAGCAGTCTGGGGCTTCCGACTAGCGGGAACACCGGGGAGCTGTTTTTT

clone_size: .
d_call: .
cdr3_length: 16
j_call: TRBJ2-3
v_call: TRBV6-6
cdr3_aa: CASSLVQGRGTDTQYF
cdr3_nt: TGTGCCAGCAGTCTCGTCCAGGGGCGGGGGACAGATACGCAGTATTTT

clone_size: once
d_call: TRBD1
cdr3_length: 17
j_call: TRBJ1-4
v_call: TRBV7-2
cdr3_aa: CASSLRTGPETNEKLFF
cdr3_nt: TGTGCCAGCAGCTTAAGGACAGGCCCGGAAACTAATGAAAAACTGTTTTTT

clone_size: .
d_call: .
cdr3_length: 15
j_call: TRBJ2-2
v_call: TRBV5-4
cdr3_aa: CASSPWTANTGELFF
cdr3_nt: TGTGCCAGCAGCCCTTGGACAGCGAACACCGGGGAGCTGTTTTTT

clone_size: .
d_call: .
cdr3_length: 10
j_call: TRBJ2-1
v_call: TRBV20-1
cdr3_aa: CSALNNEQFF
cdr3_nt: TGCAGTGCTCTTAACAATGAGCAGTTCTTC

clone_size: .
d_call: TRBD2
cdr3_length: 15
j_call: TRBJ2-5
v_call: TRBV7-2
cdr3_aa: CASSLVASGQETQYF
cdr3_nt: TGTGCCAGCAGCTTAGTCGCTAGCGGGCAAGAGACCCAGTACTTC

clone_size: .
d_call: TRBD1
cdr3_length: 12
j_call: TRBJ1-1
v_call: TRBV29-1
cdr3_aa: CSVTQGAAEAFF
cdr3_nt: TGCAGCGTTACACAGGGGGCGGCTGAAGCTTTCTTT

clone_size: .
d_call: .
cdr3_length: 13
j_call: TRBJ2-5
v_call: TRBV7-7
cdr3_aa: CASSSVNGGTQYF
cdr3_nt: TGTGCTAGCAGCTCCGTTAACGGTGGGACCCAGTACTTC

clone_size: .
d_call: .
cdr3_length: 15
j_call: TRBJ2-6
v_call: TRBV29-1
cdr3_aa: CSVGTVVSGANVLTF
cdr3_nt: TGCAGCGTTGGGACAGTGGTCTCTGGGGCCAACGTCCTGACTTTC

clone_size: .
d_call: .
cdr3_length: 15
j_call: TRBJ2-2
v_call: TRBV7-7
cdr3_aa: CASSLLSLSGGELFF
cdr3_nt: TGTGCTAGCAGCTTATTGTCCCTCAGTGGCGGGGAGCTGTTTTTT

clone_size: .
d_call: TRBD1
cdr3_length: 16
j_call: TRBJ1-2
v_call: TRBV6-5
cdr3_aa: CASSFSRTGGNYGYTF
cdr3_nt: TGTGCCAGCAGTTTTTCCCGGACAGGGGGGAACTATGGCTACACCTTC

clone_size: .
d_call: .
cdr3_length: 12
j_call: TRBJ2-5
v_call: TRBV29-1
cdr3_aa: CSGRQYQETQYF
cdr3_nt: TGCAGCGGCAGACAGTACCAAGAGACCCAGTACTTC

clone_size: .
d_call: .
cdr3_length: 14
j_call: TRBJ2-3
v_call: TRBV9
cdr3_aa: CASSRGASTDTQYF
cdr3_nt: TGTGCCAGCTCTCGGGGGGCTAGCACAGATACGCAGTATTTT

clone_size: .
d_call: .
cdr3_length: 13
j_call: TRBJ2-1
v_call: TRBV5-1
cdr3_aa: CASSFRGEVEQFF
cdr3_nt: TGCGCCAGCAGCTTCAGGGGGGAGGTTGAGCAGTTCTTC

clone_size: .
d_call: .
cdr3_length: 15
j_call: TRBJ2-3
v_call: TRBV6-5
cdr3_aa: CASSYGDTSTDTQYF
cdr3_nt: TGTGCCAGCAGTTACGGGGACACCTCCACAGATACGCAGTATTTT

clone_size: .
d_call: TRBD2
cdr3_length: 17
j_call: TRBJ2-1
v_call: TRBV7-9
cdr3_aa: CASSPKGLAGGLNEQFF
cdr3_nt: TGTGCCAGCAGCCCGAAAGGGCTAGCGGGGGGGCTAAATGAGCAGTTCTTC

clone_size: .
d_call: TRBD1
cdr3_length: 15
j_call: TRBJ2-1
v_call: TRBV10-2
cdr3_aa: CASSGRGQGGNEQFF
cdr3_nt: TGCGCCAGCAGTGGTCGGGGACAGGGAGGCAATGAGCAGTTCTTC